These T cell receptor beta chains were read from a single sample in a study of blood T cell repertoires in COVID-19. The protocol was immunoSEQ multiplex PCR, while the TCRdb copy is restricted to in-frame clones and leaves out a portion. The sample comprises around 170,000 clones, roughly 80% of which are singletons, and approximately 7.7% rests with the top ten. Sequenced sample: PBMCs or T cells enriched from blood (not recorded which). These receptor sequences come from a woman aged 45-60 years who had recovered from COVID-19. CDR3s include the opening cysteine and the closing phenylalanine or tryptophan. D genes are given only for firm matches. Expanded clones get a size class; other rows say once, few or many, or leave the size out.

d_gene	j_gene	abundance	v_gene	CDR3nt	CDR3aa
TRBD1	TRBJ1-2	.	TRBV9	TGTGCCAGCAGCGTAGCTCCGGACAGGGATCTCGGCTACACCTTC	CASSVAPDRDLGYTF
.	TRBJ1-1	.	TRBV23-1	TGCGCCAGCAGTCAATCCCATACCCCCTTCGAACAAACTGAAGCTTTCTTT	CASSQSHTPFEQTEAFF
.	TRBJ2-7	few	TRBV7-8	TGTGCCAGCAGCTTAGGGGGGGTCTACGAGCAGTACTTC	CASSLGGVYEQYF
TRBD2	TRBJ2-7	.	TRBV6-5	TGTGCCAGCAGTTACTCAACTAGCGGGGCCTACGAGCAGTACTTC	CASSYSTSGAYEQYF
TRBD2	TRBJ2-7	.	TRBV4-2	TGTGCCAGCAGCCAAGGGTTTAGCGGGGCCTACGAGCAGTACTTC	CASSQGFSGAYEQYF
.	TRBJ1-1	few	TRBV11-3	TGTGCCAGCAGCTTAGTGGGAGGCACTGAAGCTTTCTTT	CASSLVGGTEAFF
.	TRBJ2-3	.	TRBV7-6	TGTGCCAGCAGCCTGGCATCTAGCGTCAGCACAGATACGCAGTATTTT	CASSLASSVSTDTQYF
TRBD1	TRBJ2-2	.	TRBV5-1	TGCGCCAGCAGCGACAGACAGGGATCGCCCGGGGAGCTGTTTTTT	CASSDRQGSPGELFF
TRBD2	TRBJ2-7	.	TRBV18	TGTGCCAGCTCACTTTTGGGACTAGCGGGACCCTACTACGAGCAGTACTTC	CASSLLGLAGPYYEQYF
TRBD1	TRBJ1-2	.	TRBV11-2	TGTGCCAGCAGCGCGGACAGGGCGGGAGGCTACACCTTC	CASSADRAGGYTF
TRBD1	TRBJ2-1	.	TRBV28	TGTGCCAGCATCCCTAACGGACAGGGGAGTTACAATGAGCAGTTCTTC	CASIPNGQGSYNEQFF
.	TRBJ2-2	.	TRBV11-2	TGTGCCAGCAGCCAAAACCACGCAGGGGATCTCACCGGGGAGCTGTTTTTT	CASSQNHAGDLTGELFF
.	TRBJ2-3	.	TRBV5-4	TGTGCCAGCAGCTTGGGCCTCCAGCGGTGGGATGGCACAGATACGCAGTATTTT	CASSLGLQRWDGTDTQYF
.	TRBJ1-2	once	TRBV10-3	TGTGCCATCAGTGGGCGCGAGGGCGATGGCTACACCTTC	CAISGREGDGYTF